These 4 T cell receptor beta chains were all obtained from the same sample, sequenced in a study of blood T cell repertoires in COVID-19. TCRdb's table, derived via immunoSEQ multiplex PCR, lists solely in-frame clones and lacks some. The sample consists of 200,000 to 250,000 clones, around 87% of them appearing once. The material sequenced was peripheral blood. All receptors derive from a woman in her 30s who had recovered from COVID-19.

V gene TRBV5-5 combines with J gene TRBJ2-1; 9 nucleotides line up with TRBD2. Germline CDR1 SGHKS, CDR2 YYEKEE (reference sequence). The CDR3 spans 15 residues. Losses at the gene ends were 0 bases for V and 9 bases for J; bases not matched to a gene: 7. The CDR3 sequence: CASSLGSSGVSEQFF. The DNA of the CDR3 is TGTGCCAGCAGCTTGGGCTCTAGCGGGGTATCTGAGCAGTTCTTC.

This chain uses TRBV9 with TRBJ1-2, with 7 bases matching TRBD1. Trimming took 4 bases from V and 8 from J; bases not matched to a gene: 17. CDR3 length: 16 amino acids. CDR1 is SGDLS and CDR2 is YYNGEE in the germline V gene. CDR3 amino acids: CASSSPPNYDREGYTF. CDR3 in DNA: TGTGCCAGCAGCTCCCCCCCCAACTACGACAGGGAAGGCTACACCTTC.

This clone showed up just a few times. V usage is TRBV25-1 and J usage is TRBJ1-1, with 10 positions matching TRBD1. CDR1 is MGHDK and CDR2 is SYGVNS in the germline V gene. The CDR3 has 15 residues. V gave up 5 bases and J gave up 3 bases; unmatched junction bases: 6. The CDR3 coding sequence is TGTGCCAGCAGTTTCCCGGGACAGGGGCACACTGAAGCTTTCTTT. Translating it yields CASSFPGQGHTEAFF.

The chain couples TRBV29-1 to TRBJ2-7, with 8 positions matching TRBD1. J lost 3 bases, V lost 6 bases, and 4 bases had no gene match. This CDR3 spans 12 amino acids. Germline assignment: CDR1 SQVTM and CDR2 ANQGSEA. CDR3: CSVTGDNYEQYF. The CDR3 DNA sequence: TGCAGCGTGACAGGGGACAACTACGAGCAGTACTTC.